This record looks at one T cell receptor (beta chain) sequence and its context. This record comes from a study of blood T cell repertoires in COVID-19. In terms of age and location, participants ranged from roughly 18 to 95 years and lived in about 25 US areas. All recovered Cohort 3 donors got two negative PCRs, got clearance, or saw symptom resolution. Per the study methods: Amplification from reference gene primers served as the basis for estimated nucleated cell counts. The table came from immunoSEQ multiplex PCR; TCRdb's copy has only in-frame clones and leaves some out. V and J calls and clone size follow that table, whereas D and trimming were derived from the DNA. The data contain roughly 220,000 clones, 84% of them singletons. CDR1 and CDR2 from the germline V gene are SGHRS and YFSETQ. This CDR3 is 14 amino acids long. V lost 0 bases to trimming and J lost 11 bases; unmatched junction nucleotides: 7.

The sample was PBMCs or T cells enriched from blood (not recorded which). The receptor was isolated from a woman in her thirties or forties who had recovered from COVID-19. The chain is built from TRBV5-1 and TRBJ1-1, with 10 bases lining up with TRBD1. CDR3 amino acids: CASSLVLTGGYAFF. CDR3 DNA: TGCGCCAGCAGCTTGGTGTTGACAGGGGGCTACGCTTTCTTT.